This T cell receptor beta chain was identified in a study of cytomegalovirus exposure and HLA in healthy donors. Study-level points and caveats: Most TCR sequences proved rare, with some public TCRs found in many donors. Reports showed the classifier diagnosing cytomegalovirus status with high specificity and sensitivity.

V shed 9 bases and J shed 4 bases, with 10 bases lying between them. CDR3 length equals 12 residues. The germline V gene encodes CDR1 LNHDA and CDR2 SQIVND (reference sequence). Comments on this clone: The antigen is undetermined.

The protocol was immunoSEQ multiplex PCR, while the TCRdb copy is restricted to in-frame clones and leaves out a portion. The repertoire holds roughly 250,000 clones, approximately 83% seen once, with roughly 1.2% in the top ten. The clonotype originates from a woman aged 25 to 39 in good health and CMV-seropositive. The sample comprised PBMCs. The rearrangement links TRBV19 to TRBJ1-5, with D unclear. For the CDR3, the DNA is TGTGCCAGCCACATTTGGAATCAGCCCCAGCATTTT. Protein sequence: CASHIWNQPQHF.